The 26 T cell receptor beta chains listed next were all sequenced from one sample in a study of metastatic and nonmetastatic thyroid tumors. No patient received treatment before thyroid surgery. TCRdb re-clonotyped the PCR reads via MiXCR. The data contain 12,000 or so clones, about 27% of them singletons. Sequences were obtained from adjacent normal tissue. The receptors were gathered from a male donor with papillary thyroid cancer or a benign thyroid nodule (not recorded which). Some clones in this sample may be carry-over from other donors' samples.

This clone was detected only a few times. The chain links TRBV29-1 to TRBJ2-2; D is unresolved. Germline V CDR1 and CDR2: SQVTM, ANQGSEA. The germline V and J ends were trimmed by 3 bases and 3 bases, with 8 bases remaining between them. The CDR3 has 13 residues. The CDR3 coding sequence is TGCAGCGTTGATCGAGGCTACACCGGGGAGCTGTTTTTT. Protein: CSVDRGYTGELFF.

This clone was seen repeatedly, ten times or more. V is TRBV4-1 and J is TRBJ1-1, with 8 positions matching TRBD1. Trimming took 3 bases from V and 6 from J; bases not matched to a gene: 9. CDR1 and CDR2 (germline): MGHRA, YSYEKL. The CDR3 has 15 amino acids. Here the CDR3 DNA reads TGCGCCAGCAGCCACCCGGACAGGGTGGGGGCTGAAGCTTTCTTT. This sequence encodes CASSHPDRVGAEAFF.

By proportion, this clone is medium-sized. The rearrangement joins TRBV20-1 to TRBJ2-2; 9 bases map to TRBD1. Trimming removed 6 bases from V and 2 bases from J; junction bases left unmatched: 4. The CDR3 is 14 amino acids. Per the germline V gene, CDR1 is DFQATT and CDR2 is SNEGSKA (reference sequence). The CDR3 coding sequence is TGCAGTGCAAGGACAGGGGACAACACCGGGGAGCTGTTTTTT. Protein sequence: CSARTGDNTGELFF.

This clone came up a few times. The chain has TRBV6-4 and TRBJ2-7; D remains ambiguous. Deletions cut 6 bases from V and 1 base from J, with 10 bases between. Germline V lookup: CDR1 MRHNA, CDR2 SNTAGT. The CDR3 sequence is 13 residues long. In DNA, the CDR3 is TGTGCCAGCAGCCCCACACATTCCTACGAGCAGTACTTC. The encoded protein is CASSPTHSYEQYF.

This clone came up a few times. The genes are TRBV12-5 and TRBJ1-2, with a tentative D call TRBD1 (6 bases). Deletions cut 6 bases from V and 4 bases from J, with 18 bases between. This CDR3 spans 15 amino acids. Germline values: CDR1 LGHNT, CDR2 FRNRAP. CDR3 sequence: CASGSRLGGVYGYTF. In nucleotides, the CDR3 is TGTGCTAGTGGATCCCGCCTGGGGGGCGTCTATGGCTACACCTTC.

V is TRBV5-1 and J is TRBJ1-1; 10 bases are a match to TRBD1. The CDR3 is made up of 17 amino acids. Germline lookup yields CDR1 SGHRS and CDR2 YFSETQ. Trimming took 4 bases from V and 2 from J; bases not matched to a gene: 11. CDR3 DNA sequence: TGCGCCAGCAGCGACCCTGACAGGGGGCCCTTCAACACTGAAGCTTTCTTT. Protein sequence: CASSDPDRGPFNTEAFF.

CDR3 sequence reads: CASSEAGRDGYTF. The CDR3, as DNA: TGTGCCAGCAGTGAAGCAGGTAGAGATGGCTACACCTTC. The V call is TRBV6-1, the J call TRBJ1-2; no definite D call. The CDR3 spans 13 residues. Trimming pared 0 bases from V and 6 bases from J, leaving 8 bases between. CDR1 is MNHNS and CDR2 is SASEGT in the germline V gene.

Many counts were recorded for this clone. The V gene is TRBV14, the J gene TRBJ1-3, with D unresolved. V lost 1 base and J lost 0, with 7 bases in between. The CDR3 totals 15 residues. Germline CDR1 is SGHDN and CDR2 is FVKESK. The chain's CDR3 is CASSQVSYSGNTIYF. In DNA form, the CDR3 reads TGTGCCAGCAGCCAAGTTAGTTACTCTGGAAACACCATATATTTT.

Note on this clone: Just one base apart from a much larger clone, this may be a read error. This sample includes further DNA sequences coding for the same CDR3. The DNA of the CDR3 is TGCAGTGCTAGAGACGGTACAAGCCTGAACACTGAAGCTTTCTTT. Its translation is CSARDGTSLNTEAFF. The J gene is TRBJ1-1, the V gene TRBV20-1; D gene uncertain. Germline V lookup: CDR1 DFQATT, CDR2 SNEGSKA (reference sequence). The V end was cut by 0 bases, the J end by 0 bases, with 11 bases between. The CDR3 covers 15 residues.

The rearrangement uses TRBV28 and TRBJ2-3, with 8 bases aligning to TRBD2. Trimming took 7 bases from V and 2 from J; bases not matched to a gene: 8. Germline-derived CDR1 and CDR2 are MDHEN and SYDVKM. The length of the CDR3 is 15 residues. The CDR3 loop is CASTLNGRDTDTQYF. DNA for the CDR3: TGTGCCAGCACTCTAAACGGGAGGGACACAGATACGCAGTATTTT.

V usage is TRBV20-1 and J usage is TRBJ1-2, with a tentative D call TRBD1 (6 bases). Germline-derived CDR1 and CDR2 are DFQATT and SNEGSKA (reference sequence). The CDR3 spans 14 residues. The V and J ends lost 0 bases and 5 bases respectively, with 13 bases between them. The CDR3 DNA reads TGCAGTGCTAGAGAAAGGGGGGCAGGGTATGGCTACACCTTC. Translating it yields CSARERGAGYGYTF.

The chain couples TRBV4-2 to TRBJ2-5; D call uncertain. The J call may not be correct, given that the DNA end is closer to TRBJ2-1. There are 17 residues in the CDR3. Germline CDR1 is LGHNA and CDR2 is YNFKEQ. CDR3 residues: CASSQDSGTLTYNEQFF. CDR3 sequence (DNA): TGTGCCAGCAGCCAAGATTCCGGTACTCTTACATACAATGAGCAGTTCTTC.

This clone showed up many times. V and J are TRBV3-1 and TRBJ1-5; TRBD1 matches 9 bases. The CDR3 is made up of 12 amino acids. Per germline, CDR1 LGHDT and CDR2 YNNKEL (reference sequence). With V trimmed by 9 bases and J by 5 bases, 2 bases remained unmatched. The DNA of the CDR3 is TGTGCCAGTCGACAGGGGGATCAGCCCCAGCATTTT. It yields the protein CASRQGDQPQHF.

The V call is TRBV20-1, the J call TRBJ2-1; TRBD2 aligns across 7 bases. CDR3 length: 14 amino acids. The germline V gene encodes CDR1 DFQATT and CDR2 SNEGSKA (reference sequence). J lost 5 bases, V lost 6 bases, and 10 bases had no gene match. CDR3 coding DNA: TGCAGTGCGCCATCCGGGACTACTGACAATGAGCAGTTCTTC. Protein product: CSAPSGTTDNEQFF.

J is TRBJ1-2 and V is TRBV20-1; 10 bases fit TRBD1. The V segment lost 5 bases and the J segment 4 bases; nucleotides outside the gene matches: 7. CDR1 DFQATT and CDR2 SNEGSKA come from the germline V gene (reference sequence). There are 14 residues in the CDR3. In DNA, the CDR3 is TGCAGTGCTGGGACAGGGGCTATTACCTATGGCTACACCTTC. It translates to CSAGTGAITYGYTF.

This clone was counted between two and nine times. The rearrangement joins TRBV10-2 to TRBJ1-1; D gene uncertain. Germline CDR1 is WSHSY and CDR2 is SAAADI. The CDR3 loop spans 13 amino acids. V lost 4 bases and J lost 1, with 7 bases in between. DNA of the CDR3: TGCGCCAGCAGTGCGACGGCGAACACTGAAGCTTTCTTT. Protein: CASSATANTEAFF.

By share of the sample, this clone is medium-sized. The chain employs TRBV19 and TRBJ1-5; TRBD1 might be the D (6 bases). Germline V gives CDR1 LNHDA, CDR2 SQIVND (reference sequence). V shed 3 bases and J shed 0 bases, with 12 bases lying between them. The CDR3 extends over 16 amino acids. DNA of the CDR3: TGTGCCAGTAGTATTACCGGACAGATTAGCAATCAGCCCCAGCATTTT. Amino acid sequence: CASSITGQISNQPQHF.

This clone has ten or more counts. This chain uses TRBV5-4 with TRBJ2-7; TRBD2 aligns across 7 bases. Looked up from germline, CDR1 is SGHNT and CDR2 is YYREEE (reference sequence). CDR3 length: 14 amino acids. Germline trimming cut 4 bases from V and 2 bases from J; bases unmatched to any gene: 6. CDR3 nucleotides: TGTGCCAGCAGCCTGGGTGGGAGGGCCTACGAGCAGTACTTC. This sequence encodes CASSLGGRAYEQYF.

This clone was counted a few times. The rearrangement uses TRBV19 and TRBJ1-2, with D uncertain. This CDR3 comprises 11 residues. Germline V CDR1 and CDR2: LNHDA, SQIVND (reference sequence). V was shortened by 7 bases and J by 5 bases, with 8 bases between the two germline ends. The CDR3 here is CASTKGYGYTF. The CDR3 nucleotides are TGTGCCAGTACTAAAGGGTATGGCTACACCTTC.

As for this clone: The junction differs from germline at one of its ends, possibly a read error. The chain uses TRBV6-7 and TRBJ2-5; 7 positions agree with TRBD2. TRBV6-7 is an open reading frame whose function is uncertain. This CDR3 region has 16 residues. The CDR3 sequence: CARTGRWREGHETLYF. The DNA of the CDR3 is TGTGCCAGAACCGGACGGTGGAGGGAGGGTCATGAGACCCTGTACTTC.

This chain joins TRBV5-6 and TRBJ1-1; D ambiguous. CDR3 length: 13 amino acids. The germline gives CDR1 SGHDT, CDR2 YYEEEE. The V end was cut by 7 bases, the J end by 4 bases, with 14 bases between. CDR3 region: CASGAVGITEAFF. For the CDR3, the DNA is TGTGCCAGCGGAGCTGTGGGAATCACTGAAGCTTTCTTT.

The chain uses TRBV6-1 and TRBJ1-2, with a possible D match to TRBD1 (5 bases). This CDR3 comprises 14 residues. V lost 2 bases to trimming and J lost 7 bases, with 14 bases between them. Germline-derived CDR1 and CDR2 are MNHNS and SASEGT. CDR3 amino acids: CASSERGSRGGYTF. The CDR3 nucleotides are TGTGCCAGCAGTGAACGGGGGTCGAGAGGTGGCTACACCTTC.

The gene calls are TRBV2 and TRBJ2-3; D not certain. CDR3 length: 14 residues. The germline gives CDR1 SNHLY, CDR2 FYNNEI. The V end was cut by 7 bases, the J end by 3 bases, with 14 bases between. The CDR3 loop is CASMVPSRTDTQYF. CDR3 in DNA: TGTGCCAGCATGGTCCCTAGTAGGACAGATACGCAGTATTTT.

The V and J genes are TRBV7-3 and TRBJ2-3, with D perhaps TRBD1 or TRBD2 (5 bases each). Trimming removed 5 bases from V and 6 bases from J, with 21 bases in between. CDR1 is SGHTA, CDR2 FQGTGA, per germline. The CDR3 spans 16 residues. The CDR3 nucleotides are TGTGCCAGCAGCCAAGAGGGACGAACTGGGGTGGATACGCAGTATTTT. This gives the protein CASSQEGRTGVDTQYF. The entire variable domain, with the rest obtained from reference TRBV7-3 and TRBJ2-3, is as follows: GAGVSQTPSNKVTEKGKYVELRCDPISGHTALYWYRQSLGQGPEFLIYFQGTGAADDSGLPNDRFFAVRPEGSVSTLKIQRTERGDSAVYLCASSQEGRTGVDTQYFGPGTRLTVL.

The rearrangement joins TRBV11-1 to TRBJ1-1; 8 nucleotides line up with TRBD1. The CDR3 runs to 14 residues. CDR1 SGHAT and CDR2 FQDESV come from the germline V gene (reference sequence). With 7 bases clipped from V and 1 base from J, the junction kept 5 bases outside the gene matches. CDR3 residues: CASTRTGRNTEAFF. CDR3 bases: TGTGCCAGCACCCGGACAGGGCGGAACACTGAAGCTTTCTTT.

The chain recombines TRBV12-3 or TRBV12-4 with TRBJ1-1; a weak D match, TRBD1 (6 bases). The CDR3 runs to 14 residues. Trimming cost V 5 bases and J 4 bases, with 14 bases left between them. CDR3 sequence reads: CASSKQGGGTEAFF. The DNA for the CDR3 is TGTGCCAGCAGTAAACAGGGAGGAGGCACTGAAGCTTTCTTT.